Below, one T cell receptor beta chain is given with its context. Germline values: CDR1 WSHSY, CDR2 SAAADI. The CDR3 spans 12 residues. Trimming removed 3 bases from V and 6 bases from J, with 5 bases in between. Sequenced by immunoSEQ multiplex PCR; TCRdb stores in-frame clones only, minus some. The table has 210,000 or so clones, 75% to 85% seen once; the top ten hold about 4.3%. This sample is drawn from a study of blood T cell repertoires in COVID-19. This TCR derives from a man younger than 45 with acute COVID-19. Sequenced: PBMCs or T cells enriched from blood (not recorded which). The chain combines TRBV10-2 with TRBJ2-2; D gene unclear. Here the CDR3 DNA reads TGCGCCAGCAGTGATATCGCCGGGGAGCTGTTTTTT. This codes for CASSDIAGELFF.